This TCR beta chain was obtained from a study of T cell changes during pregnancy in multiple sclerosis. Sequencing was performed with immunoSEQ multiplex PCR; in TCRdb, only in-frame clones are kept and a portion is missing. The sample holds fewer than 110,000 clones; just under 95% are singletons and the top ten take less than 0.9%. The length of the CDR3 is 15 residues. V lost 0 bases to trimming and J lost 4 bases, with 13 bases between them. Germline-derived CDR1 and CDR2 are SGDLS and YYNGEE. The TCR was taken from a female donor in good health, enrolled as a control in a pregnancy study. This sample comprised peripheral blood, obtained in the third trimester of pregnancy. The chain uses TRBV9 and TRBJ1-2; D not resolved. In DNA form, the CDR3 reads TGTGCCAGCAGCGTAGGTAGGGAGGCTACCTATGGCTACACCTTC. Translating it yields CASSVGREATYGYTF.